This TCR beta chain originates from a study of regulatory T cells in long-lasting Graves disease. On the study more broadly: More than 5 years of antithyroid drugs with positive TSH receptor antibodies defined persistent Graves' disease. Study results and caveats: Newly diagnosed patients shared more than 750 public clonotypes; persistent patients shared about 2,500. Accuracy could have been hurt by small sample size. TRBV28 was favored in persistent disease, as were TRBJ1-2 and TRBJ2-5.

The junction had 8 bases not matched to a gene; V was cut back by 6 bases and J by 3 bases. Germline loops: CDR1 SGHKS, CDR2 YYEKEE (reference sequence). The CDR3 is made up of 14 amino acids. Described time point: persistent/refractory GD, antithyroid drugs over 5 years with positive TRAb. PBMCs were the source of the RNA used for TCR sequencing. This clonotype appeared many times. What it binds is unknown. CDR3-region Arm-PCR and iRepertoire HTBI primers produced the TCR beta libraries. TCRdb reprocessed the multiplex PCR reads with MiXCR, giving one entry per CDR3 protein. Here the sample spans roughly 300,000 distinct CDR3 sequences, 22% being singletons.

This chain joins TRBV5-5 and TRBJ2-5; 7 nucleotides match TRBD2. This sequence originates from a female donor with Graves disease. The sequences come from peripheral blood mononuclear cells (PBMCs), collected when the disease was refractory, from a patient treated with antithyroid drugs. CDR3 sequence (DNA): TGTGCCAGCAATAGACTAGCCGATGAAGAGACCCAGTACTTC. This codes for CASNRLADEETQYF.